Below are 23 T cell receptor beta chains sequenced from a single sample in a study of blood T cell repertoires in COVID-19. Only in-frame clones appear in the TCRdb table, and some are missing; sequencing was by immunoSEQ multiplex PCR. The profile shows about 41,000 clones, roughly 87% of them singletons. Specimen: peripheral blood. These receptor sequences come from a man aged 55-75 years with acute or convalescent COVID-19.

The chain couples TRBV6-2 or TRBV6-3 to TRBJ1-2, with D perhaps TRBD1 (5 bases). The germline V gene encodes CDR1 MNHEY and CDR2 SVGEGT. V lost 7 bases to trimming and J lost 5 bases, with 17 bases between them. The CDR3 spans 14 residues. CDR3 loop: CASTPNGGYYGYTF. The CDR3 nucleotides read TGTGCCAGCACCCCGAATGGGGGGTATTATGGCTACACCTTC.

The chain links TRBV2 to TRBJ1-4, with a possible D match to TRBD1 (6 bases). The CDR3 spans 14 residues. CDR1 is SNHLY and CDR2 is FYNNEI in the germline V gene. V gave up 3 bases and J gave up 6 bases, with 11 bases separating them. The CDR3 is CASSDRGGDEKLFF. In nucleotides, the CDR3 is TGTGCCAGCAGTGATCGAGGGGGGGATGAAAAACTGTTTTTT.

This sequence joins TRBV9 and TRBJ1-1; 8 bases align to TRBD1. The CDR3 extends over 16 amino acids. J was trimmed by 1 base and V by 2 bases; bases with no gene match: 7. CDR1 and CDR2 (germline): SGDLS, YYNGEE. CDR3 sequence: CASSVSPGTGNTEAFF. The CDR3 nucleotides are TGTGCCAGCAGCGTGAGCCCAGGGACAGGGAACACTGAAGCTTTCTTT.

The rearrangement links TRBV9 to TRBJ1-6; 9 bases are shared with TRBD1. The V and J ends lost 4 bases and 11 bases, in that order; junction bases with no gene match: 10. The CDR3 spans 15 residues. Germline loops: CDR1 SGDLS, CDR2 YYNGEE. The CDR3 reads CASSTSGTGNAPLHF. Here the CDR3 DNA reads TGTGCCAGCAGCACCTCCGGGACAGGGAATGCACCCCTCCACTTT.

DNA for the CDR3: TGTGCCAGCAGCCAAGATTTGACTAGCGGGGGAGATGAGCAGTTCTTC. Protein: CASSQDLTSGGDEQFF. J is TRBJ2-1 and V is TRBV3-1 (or the pseudogene TRBV3-2); 12 bases are shared with TRBD2. The CDR3 length is 16 residues. Trimming at V came to 0 bases and at J to 8 bases, leaving 5 bases not matched to a gene. The germline V gene has CDR1 LGHDT and CDR2 YNNKEL (reference sequence).

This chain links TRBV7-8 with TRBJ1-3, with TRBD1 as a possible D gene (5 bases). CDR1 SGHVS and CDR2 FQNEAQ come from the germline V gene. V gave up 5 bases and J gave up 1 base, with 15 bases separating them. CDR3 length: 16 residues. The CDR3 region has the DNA TGTGCCAGCAGCCGTGGGACTGCTGGATCTGGAAACACCATATATTTT. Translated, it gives CASSRGTAGSGNTIYF.

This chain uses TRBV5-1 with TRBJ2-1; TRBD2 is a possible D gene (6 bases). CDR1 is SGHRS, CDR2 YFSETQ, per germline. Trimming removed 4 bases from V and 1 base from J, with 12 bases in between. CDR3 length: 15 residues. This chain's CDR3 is CASSGGFASYNEQFF. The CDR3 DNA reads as TGCGCCAGCAGCGGGGGGTTTGCTTCCTACAATGAGCAGTTCTTC.

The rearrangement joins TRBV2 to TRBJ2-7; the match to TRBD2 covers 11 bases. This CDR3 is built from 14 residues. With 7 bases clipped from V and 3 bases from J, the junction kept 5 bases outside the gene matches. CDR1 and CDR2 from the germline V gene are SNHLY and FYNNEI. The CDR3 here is CASNSGTSGYEQYF. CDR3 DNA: TGTGCCAGCAACTCCGGGACTAGCGGCTACGAGCAGTACTTC.

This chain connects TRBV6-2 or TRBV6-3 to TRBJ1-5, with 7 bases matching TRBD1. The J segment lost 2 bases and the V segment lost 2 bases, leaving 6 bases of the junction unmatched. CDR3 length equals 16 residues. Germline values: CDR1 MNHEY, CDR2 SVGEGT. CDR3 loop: CASSYNRGTGNQPQHF. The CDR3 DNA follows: TGTGCCAGCAGTTACAATCGCGGGACAGGCAATCAGCCCCAGCATTTT.

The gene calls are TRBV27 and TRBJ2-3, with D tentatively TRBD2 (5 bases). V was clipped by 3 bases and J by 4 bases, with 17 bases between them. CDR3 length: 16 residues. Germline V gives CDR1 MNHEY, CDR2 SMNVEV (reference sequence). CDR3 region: CASSFTMAGGADTQYF. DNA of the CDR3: TGTGCCAGCAGTTTTACGATGGCGGGCGGAGCAGATACGCAGTATTTT.

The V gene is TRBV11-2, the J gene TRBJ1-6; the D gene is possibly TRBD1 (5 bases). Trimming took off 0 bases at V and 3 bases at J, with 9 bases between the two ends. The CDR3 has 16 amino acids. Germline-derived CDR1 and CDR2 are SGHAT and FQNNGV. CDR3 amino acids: CASSLERGLYNSPLHF. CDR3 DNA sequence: TGTGCCAGCAGCTTAGAAAGGGGACTCTATAATTCACCCCTCCACTTT.

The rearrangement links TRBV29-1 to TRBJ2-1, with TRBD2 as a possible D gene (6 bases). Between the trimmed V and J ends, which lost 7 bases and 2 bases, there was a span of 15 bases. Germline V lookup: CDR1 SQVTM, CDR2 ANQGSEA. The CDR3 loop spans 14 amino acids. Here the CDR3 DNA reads TGCAGCGCAGCCGGGAGTCTGCCCTACAATGAGCAGTTCTTC. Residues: CSAAGSLPYNEQFF.

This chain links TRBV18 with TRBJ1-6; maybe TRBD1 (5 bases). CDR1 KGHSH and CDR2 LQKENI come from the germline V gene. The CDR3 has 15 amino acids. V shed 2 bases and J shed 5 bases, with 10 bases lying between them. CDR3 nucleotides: TGTGCCAGCTCACCAACACAGGTCAATAATTCACCCCTCCACTTT. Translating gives CASSPTQVNNSPLHF.

CDR3: CASSIGFSGATDTQYF. The CDR3, as DNA: TGTGCCAGTAGTATAGGATTTAGCGGGGCCACAGATACGCAGTATTTT. V and J are TRBV19 and TRBJ2-3, with 8 nucleotides matching TRBD2. J was trimmed by 2 bases and V by 1 base; bases with no gene match: 5. This CDR3 comprises 16 residues. Germline V gene data show CDR1 as LNHDA and CDR2 as SQIVND (reference sequence).

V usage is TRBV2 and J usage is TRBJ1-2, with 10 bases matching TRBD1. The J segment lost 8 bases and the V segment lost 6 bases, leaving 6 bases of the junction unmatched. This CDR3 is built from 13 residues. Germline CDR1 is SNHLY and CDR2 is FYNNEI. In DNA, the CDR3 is TGTGCCAGCAGCCCGACAGGGGGCGCCGGCTACACCTTC. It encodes CASSPTGGAGYTF.

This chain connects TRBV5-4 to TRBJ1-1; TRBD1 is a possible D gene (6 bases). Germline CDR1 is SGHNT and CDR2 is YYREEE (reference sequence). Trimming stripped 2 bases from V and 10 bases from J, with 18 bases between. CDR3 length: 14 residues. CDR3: CASSFTGLGVGAFF. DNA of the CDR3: TGTGCCAGCAGCTTCACAGGGCTCGGTGTTGGAGCTTTCTTT.

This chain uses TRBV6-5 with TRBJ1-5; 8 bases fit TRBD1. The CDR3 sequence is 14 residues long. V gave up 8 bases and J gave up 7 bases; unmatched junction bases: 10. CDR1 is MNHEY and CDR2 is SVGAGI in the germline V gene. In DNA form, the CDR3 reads TGTGCCAGCGCAAGAGGACAGGGAGGCCAGCCCCAGCATTTT. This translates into CASARGQGGQPQHF.

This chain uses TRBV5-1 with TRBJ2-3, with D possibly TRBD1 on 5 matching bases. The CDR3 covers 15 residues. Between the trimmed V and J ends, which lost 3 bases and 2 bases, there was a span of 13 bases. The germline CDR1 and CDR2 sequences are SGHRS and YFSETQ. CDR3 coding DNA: TGCGCCAGCAGCTCCGGGTGGACAAACACAGATACGCAGTATTTT. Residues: CASSSGWTNTDTQYF.

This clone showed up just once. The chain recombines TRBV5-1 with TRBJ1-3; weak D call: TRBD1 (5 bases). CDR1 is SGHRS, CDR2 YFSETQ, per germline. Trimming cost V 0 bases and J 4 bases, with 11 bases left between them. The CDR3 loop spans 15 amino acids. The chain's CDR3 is CASSLEGALGNTIYF. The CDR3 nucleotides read TGCGCCAGCAGCTTGGAAGGGGCGCTGGGAAACACCATATATTTT.

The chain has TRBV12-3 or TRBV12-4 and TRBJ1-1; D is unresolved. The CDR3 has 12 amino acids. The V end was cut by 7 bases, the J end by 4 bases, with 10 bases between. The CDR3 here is CASTLGSTEAFF. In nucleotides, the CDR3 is TGTGCCAGCACCCTCGGGAGCACTGAAGCTTTCTTT.

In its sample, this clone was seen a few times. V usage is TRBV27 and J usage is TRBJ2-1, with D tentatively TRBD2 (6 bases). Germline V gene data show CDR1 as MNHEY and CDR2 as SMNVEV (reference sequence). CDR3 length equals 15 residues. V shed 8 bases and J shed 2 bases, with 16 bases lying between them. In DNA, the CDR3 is TGTGCCAGCGGGGAGGTACGGTTCACCTACAATGAGCAGTTCTTC. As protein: CASGEVRFTYNEQFF.

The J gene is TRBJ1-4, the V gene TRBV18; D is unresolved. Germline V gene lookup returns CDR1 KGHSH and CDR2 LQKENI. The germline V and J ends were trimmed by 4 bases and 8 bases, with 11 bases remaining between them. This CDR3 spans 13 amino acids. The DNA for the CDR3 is TGTGCCAGCTCACTGCCTGCGGGAGAAAAACTGTTTTTT. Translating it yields CASSLPAGEKLFF.

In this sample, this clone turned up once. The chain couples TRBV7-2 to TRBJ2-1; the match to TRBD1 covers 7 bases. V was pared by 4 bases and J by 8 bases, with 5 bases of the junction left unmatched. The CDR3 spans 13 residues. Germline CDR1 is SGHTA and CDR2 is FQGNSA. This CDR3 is CASSSTGNDEQFF. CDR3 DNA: TGTGCCAGCAGCTCGACAGGGAACGATGAGCAGTTCTTC.